The present TCR beta chain was sequenced within a study of blood T cell repertoires in COVID-19. Overall study: Whether acute or convalescent, the COVID-19 samples came from the United States, Italy and Spain.

TCRdb's table, derived via immunoSEQ multiplex PCR, lists solely in-frame clones and lacks some. Found here are about 100,000 clones, 85% to 90% of them singletons; the top ten hold 3%. V was cut by 10 bases and J by 6 bases, with 13 bases left in between. The CDR3 runs to 13 residues. Germline CDR1 is LNHDA and CDR2 is SQIVND (reference sequence). The sequence came from a man aged 50-60 years with active or convalescent COVID-19. The sequenced sample was peripheral blood. V gene TRBV19 combines with J gene TRBJ1-6; no reliable D call. The CDR3 bases are TGTGCCACAAGGGCGGGGATTAATTCACCCCTCCACTTT. Translated, it gives CATRAGINSPLHF.